Following are 23 T cell receptor beta chains from one sample sequenced in a study of T cells in Graves' hyperthyroidism and ophthalmopathy. TCR beta CDR3 regions were amplified from RNA. HTBI primers were the set used in a first-round RT-PCR of the TCR CDR3. TCRdb redid the calling of the multiplex PCR reads with MiXCR, one entry per CDR3 protein. The sample shows roughly 240,000 distinct CDR3 sequences, about 25% of them seen only once. Sequencing was carried out using blood. The receptors were sampled from a woman aged 35 to 49 with Graves' ophthalmopathy.

This clonotype was observed at least ten times. This chain joins TRBV7-9 and TRBJ2-5; no clear D gene. CDR1 is SEHNR, CDR2 FQNEAQ, per germline (reference sequence). The CDR3 is 12 amino acids. V was shortened by 5 bases and J by 5 bases, with 9 bases between the two germline ends. The CDR3 nucleotides read TGTGCCAGCAGCCCCCATACGGAGACCCAGTACTTC. Protein product: CASSPHTETQYF.

This clonotype showed up many times. The V and J genes are TRBV6-1 and TRBJ1-2, with no clear D. Trimming removed 2 bases at V and 8 bases at J, with 9 bases between. The CDR3 runs to 12 residues. The germline gives CDR1 MNHNS, CDR2 SASEGT. CDR3 loop: CASSEIGVGYTF. In DNA, the CDR3 is TGTGCCAGCAGTGAAATTGGGGTAGGCTACACCTTC.

This clonotype occurred many times. This chain uses TRBV28 with TRBJ2-7; 9 bases align to TRBD2. The J segment lost 3 bases and the V segment lost 3 bases, leaving 3 bases of the junction unmatched. This CDR3 has 14 amino acids. In germline, CDR1 is MDHEN, CDR2 SYDVKM. The CDR3 here is CASSLQREVYEQYF. The CDR3 DNA reads TGTGCCAGCAGTTTGCAGCGGGAGGTCTACGAGCAGTACTTC.

The chain joins TRBV15 to TRBJ2-5, with unresolved D. Trimming shortened V by 0 bases and J by 5 bases, and 10 bases separated the two germline ends. The length of the CDR3 is 14 residues. Looked up from germline, CDR1 is LNHNV and CDR2 is YYDKDF (reference sequence). Here the CDR3 DNA reads TGTGCCACCAGCAGAGACCGGGTGAGGGAGACCCAGTACTTC. It is translated as CATSRDRVRETQYF.

This clonotype appeared many times. The chain links TRBV7-9 to TRBJ2-2; no definite D call. Germline-derived CDR1 and CDR2 are SEHNR and FQNEAQ (reference sequence). CDR3 length: 13 residues. V shed 3 bases and J shed 7 bases, with 9 bases lying between them. The CDR3 loop is CASSFLHGGELFF. In DNA, the CDR3 is TGTGCCAGCAGCTTTCTACATGGCGGGGAGCTGTTTTTT.

This chain connects TRBV2 to TRBJ2-7; no clear D gene. The V gene's germline CDR1 is SNHLY and CDR2 FYNNEI. This CDR3 contains 14 residues. The V end was cut by 1 base, the J end by 3 bases, with 10 bases between. CDR3 protein: CASSEGESHYEQYF. Written as DNA, the CDR3 is TGTGCCAGCAGTGAAGGGGAAAGTCACTACGAGCAGTACTTC.

Ten or more counts support this clonotype. This chain connects TRBV28 to TRBJ2-7; D not certain. Looked up from germline, CDR1 is MDHEN and CDR2 is SYDVKM. The CDR3 is made up of 14 amino acids. The V and J ends lost 3 bases and 4 bases respectively, with 13 bases between them. CDR3 nucleotides: TGTGCCAGCAGTTTTGTGACCGCTGGGTACGAGCAGTACTTC. Its translation: CASSFVTAGYEQYF.

This clonotype showed up many times. The gene calls are TRBV20-1 and TRBJ1-6, with 7 bases that match TRBD1. The CDR3 totals 14 residues. Germline lookup yields CDR1 DFQATT and CDR2 SNEGSKA (reference sequence). Unmatched junction bases numbered 5, after V lost 5 bases and J lost 4 bases. CDR3 protein: CSAQPGQYNSPLHF. CDR3 nucleotides: TGCAGTGCTCAGCCGGGACAGTATAATTCACCCCTCCACTTT.

This clonotype has a count of ten or more. This rearrangement joins TRBV7-9 to TRBJ1-1; weak D call: TRBD1 (6 bases). Per germline, CDR1 SEHNR and CDR2 FQNEAQ (reference sequence). With 6 bases removed from V and 6 bases from J, the gap between germline ends came to 14 bases. This CDR3 is built from 13 residues. The chain's CDR3 is CASSSSGEPEAFF. CDR3 DNA: TGTGCCAGCAGTTCCTCAGGGGAACCTGAAGCTTTCTTT.

The chain joins TRBV4-1 to TRBJ1-1; a possible D gene is TRBD1 (5 bases). V lost 3 bases and J lost 4, with 15 bases in between. Germline V gene sequence: CDR1 MGHRA, CDR2 YSYEKL. CDR3 length: 15 amino acids. The CDR3, as DNA: TGCGCCAGCAGCCACCGCCGAGGGGAGGGCACTGAAGCTTTCTTT. It specifies CASSHRRGEGTEAFF.

This clonotype was observed many times. This rearrangement joins TRBV28 to TRBJ1-2; TRBD1 might be the D (5 bases). CDR1 and CDR2 from the germline V gene are MDHEN and SYDVKM. The CDR3 is 12 residues long. V lost 6 bases and J 8 bases, leaving 13 bases between the germline ends. Here the CDR3 reads CASRPGGSGYTF. CDR3 in DNA: TGTGCCAGCAGACCGGGGGGTTCGGGCTACACCTTC.

Here the CDR3 reads CASSAPGTGGVIRSGYTF. CDR3 in DNA: TGTGCCAGCAGTGCGCCGGGGACAGGGGGCGTCATTCGGAGTGGCTACACCTTC. This chain connects TRBV28 to TRBJ1-2; 12 bases are a match to TRBD1. Germline CDR1 and CDR2: MDHEN and SYDVKM. V shed 5 bases, J shed 7 bases, and the junction held 17 bases outside the gene matches. The length of the CDR3 is 18 residues.

This clonotype has just a few counts. Germline and junction disagree at one end, which may indicate a read error. The rearrangement joins TRBV12-3 or TRBV12-4 to TRBJ2-7; 9 bases are shared with TRBD2. The CDR3 is 14 amino acids. CDR3 residues: CASSLFSGGYEQSF. DNA of the CDR3: TGTGCCAGCAGCCTCTTTAGCGGGGGATACGAGCAGTCCTTC.

The table lists this clonotype with many counts. This chain joins TRBV12-3 or TRBV12-4 and TRBJ2-7; D is undetermined. This CDR3 spans 13 amino acids. V was cut by 5 bases and J by 6 bases, with 14 bases left in between. This CDR3 reads CASSLSGLGEQYF. The CDR3 region has the DNA TGTGCCAGCAGTCTTTCAGGTTTGGGCGAGCAGTACTTC.

This clonotype was recorded many times. V usage is TRBV18 and J usage is TRBJ2-5, with D uncertain. CDR3 length equals 12 residues. Germline CDR1 is KGHSH and CDR2 is LQKENI. The germline V and J ends were trimmed by 3 bases and 0 bases, with 2 bases remaining between them. The chain's CDR3 is CASSPYQETQYF. CDR3 nucleotides: TGTGCCAGCTCACCCTACCAAGAGACCCAGTACTTC.

This clonotype was seen at least ten times. V usage is TRBV9 and J usage is TRBJ2-5; 7 positions match TRBD2. The ends lost 7 bases at V and 2 bases at J; junction bases unmatched: 11. The CDR3 has 15 residues. Germline loops: CDR1 SGDLS, CDR2 YYNGEE. CDR3 bases: TGTGCCAGCTCCCCCACCGCGGGGGAACAAGAGACCCAGTACTTC. It is translated as CASSPTAGEQETQYF.

This clonotype was counted many times. The genes are TRBV7-6 and TRBJ2-7; D is unclear. This CDR3 is 13 amino acids long. Germline CDR1 is SGHVS and CDR2 is FNYEAQ. Trimming took off 2 bases at V and 0 bases at J, with 5 bases between the two ends. The CDR3 DNA reads as TGTGCCAGCAGCTTAAAGGGCTCCTACGAGCAGTACTTC. Translating it yields CASSLKGSYEQYF. Combining the CDR3 with reference TRBV7-6 and TRBJ2-7 gives the whole variable domain GAGVSQSPRYKVTKRGQDVALRCDPISGHVSLYWYRQALGQGPEFLTYFNYEAQQDKSGLPNDRFSAERPEGSISTLTIQRTEQRDSAMYRCASSLKGSYEQYFGPGTRLTVT.

In this sample, this clonotype turned up many times. The rearrangement joins TRBV4-2 to TRBJ1-2; 7 bases agree with TRBD1. CDR1 and CDR2 from the germline V gene are LGHNA and YNFKEQ. With 0 bases clipped from V and 4 bases from J, the junction kept 8 bases outside the gene matches. The CDR3 runs to 16 residues. CDR3 coding DNA: TGTGCCAGCAGCCAAGAACAAAGGGGGCTGGCCTATGGCTACACCTTC. As protein: CASSQEQRGLAYGYTF.

This clonotype was counted many times. V and J are TRBV29-1 and TRBJ1-1, with D possibly being TRBD1 (5 bases). Germline assignment: CDR1 SQVTM and CDR2 ANQGSEA. This CDR3 contains 14 residues. V lost 7 bases, J lost 2 bases, and 17 bases lay in between. CDR3 coding DNA: TGCAGCGCTAGTCAGGGAGGAGGCAACACTGAAGCTTTCTTT. Translated, it gives CSASQGGGNTEAFF.

This clonotype has ten or more counts. This sequence joins TRBV28 and TRBJ2-7; no reliable D call. The germline V gene has CDR1 MDHEN and CDR2 SYDVKM. The CDR3 loop spans 12 amino acids. Trimming left V 3 bases short and J 2 bases short, with 5 bases between. The CDR3 is CASSFTPYEQYF. In DNA, the CDR3 is TGTGCCAGCAGTTTCACCCCCTACGAGCAGTACTTC.

Ten or more counts support this clonotype. The chain is built from TRBV11-2 and TRBJ2-7, with D perhaps matching TRBD2 (6 bases). This CDR3 is 14 amino acids long. The germline CDR1 and CDR2 sequences are SGHAT and FQNNGV. Deletions cut 6 bases from V and 2 bases from J, with 14 bases between. In DNA, the CDR3 is TGTGCCAGCAGTGGGGGGAGTGGGGCCTACGAGCAGTACTTC. Its protein is CASSGGSGAYEQYF.

This clonotype was counted at least ten times. The rearrangement uses TRBV28 and TRBJ2-7, with 10 bases fitting TRBD2. With 6 bases clipped from V and 5 bases from J, the junction kept 7 bases outside the gene matches. Per germline, CDR1 MDHEN and CDR2 SYDVKM. This CDR3 has 14 residues. This chain's CDR3 is CASRRAGGVHEQYF. The CDR3 nucleotides are TGTGCCAGCAGGAGAGCGGGAGGGGTCCACGAGCAGTACTTC.

This clonotype was seen repeatedly, ten times or more. The V gene is TRBV6-5, the J gene TRBJ2-7; D gene uncertain. The CDR3 loop spans 15 amino acids. CDR1 is MNHEY, CDR2 SVGAGI, per germline. Trimming left V 2 bases short and J 1 base short, with 12 bases between. Here the CDR3 reads CASSYKARRSYEQYF. The CDR3 DNA sequence: TGTGCCAGCAGTTACAAGGCGCGCAGGTCCTACGAGCAGTACTTC.